The sequence of this T cell receptor beta chain was determined in a study of T cell changes during pregnancy in multiple sclerosis (dated by TCRdb to between 2018 and 2021). With respect to the entire study: Changes in the T cell repertoire over the course of pregnancy were examined in this study in women with multiple sclerosis.

Library prep was done by the immunoSEQ multiplex PCR assay. Sourced from immuneACCESS, this table was stored by TCRdb with only in-frame sequences that have V and J called. A share of the clones is absent; for the studies checked, an unresolved V gene accounts for under half, and the remainder has no known explanation. Recorded for this sample are roughly 45,000 clones; 90% of them occurred a single time. Of the sample, 4% to 5% is held by the ten largest clones. Of note for this clone: The antigen it recognizes is unknown. Qualities for individual bases were not recorded, and no much larger clone is one base off.

The clonotype was recovered from a female donor in good health, enrolled as a control in a pregnancy study. Sequenced here: peripheral blood, sampled in the second trimester of pregnancy.

The DNA sequence is as follows: TGTGCCAGCAGCTTAGTGGCGGGAGAGGGCAACGAGCAGTACTTC. It encodes CASSLVAGEGNEQYF. The sequence is built from TRBV7-6 and TRBJ2-7; 7 bases in the middle match TRBD2. The CDR3 runs 15 amino acids, cysteine and phenylalanine included. The only DNA kept is the CDR3, 45 bases in frame from the first base. Trimmed from V: 1 base; trimmed from J: 5 bases; junction bases lacking a gene match: 8. The germline V gene supplies CDR1 SGHVS and CDR2 FNYEAQ. The CDR3, completed at both ends by the reference TRBV7-6 and TRBJ2-7 genes, gives the full variable domain GAGVSQSPRYKVTKRGQDVALRCDPISGHVSLYWYRQALGQGPEFLTYFNYEAQQDKSGLPNDRFSAERPEGSISTLTIQRTEQRDSAMYRCASSLVAGEGNEQYFGPGTRLTVT.